Shown below are 13 T cell receptor beta chains from a single sample sequenced in a study of synovial regulatory T cells in juvenile arthritis. Generated by immunoSEQ multiplex PCR, the TCRdb table keeps only in-frame clones and is missing some. The specimen's table records about 9,100 clones. The sample consisted of Treg cells from blood. Sample subset: remaining (HLA-DR-negative) circulating blood Treg cells. The receptors originated from a donor between 2 and 29 years old with juvenile idiopathic arthritis.

The genes are TRBV5-5 and TRBJ2-7. CDR1 and CDR2 from the germline V gene are SGHKS and YYEKEE (reference sequence). This CDR3 contains 15 residues. No coding sequence is recorded. CDR3 amino acids: CASSPHMDQSREQYF.

The chain uses TRBV5-6 and TRBJ2-6; without DNA, the TCRdb call of TRBD1 cannot be checked. The germline V gene encodes CDR1 SGHDT and CDR2 YYEEEE. This CDR3 region has 16 residues. The nucleotide record is missing. This chain's CDR3 is CASSLSGGAGANVLTF.

CDR3 in amino acids: CASSREVNTEAFF. V is TRBV5-1 and J is TRBJ1-1. This CDR3 is built from 13 residues. The protein alone is recorded here. In germline, CDR1 is SGHRS, CDR2 YFSETQ.

The chain employs TRBV10-3 and TRBJ2-5. This CDR3 has 15 amino acids. DNA for this receptor is not on file. The V gene's germline CDR1 is ENHRY and CDR2 SYGVKD. CDR3 protein: CAISDEGKREETQYF.

The gene calls are TRBV5-1 and TRBJ2-7; lacking DNA, the TRBD1 call made by TCRdb goes unchecked. The CDR3 is 15 amino acids. DNA was not recorded. Germline V gene sequence: CDR1 SGHRS, CDR2 YFSETQ. The chain's CDR3 is CASSGGTGSLYEQYF.

The chain carries TRBV7-9 and TRBJ1-1; there is no DNA to check the TCRdb D call of TRBD1. The germline V gene encodes CDR1 SEHNR and CDR2 FQNEAQ (reference sequence). This CDR3 spans 14 amino acids. No DNA is given. CDR3 residues: CASSSRTGNTEAFF.

The rearrangement uses TRBV7-9 and TRBJ2-3; lacking DNA, the TRBD2 call made by TCRdb goes unchecked. The CDR3 consists of 13 residues. No DNA accompanies this entry. The germline gives CDR1 SEHNR, CDR2 FQNEAQ (reference sequence). CDR3 loop: CALGGRNTDTQYF.

The chain's CDR3 is CASSSPRGAPWGEQFF. The rearrangement uses TRBV7-9 and TRBJ2-1; TCRdb returns TRBD1, unconfirmable since there is no DNA. Germline loops: CDR1 SEHNR, CDR2 FQNEAQ (reference sequence). There are 16 residues in the CDR3. The DNA sequence is not available.

The chain combines TRBV4-3 with TRBJ2-5; TCRdb proposes TRBD2, but this gene call is untestable without DNA. Germline lookup yields CDR1 LGHNA and CDR2 YSLEER. CDR3 length: 15 amino acids. DNA is not recorded here. The CDR3: CASSRSRPGPETQYF.

This chain joins TRBV11-3 and TRBJ2-5; TCRdb reports TRBD1, a call that lacks DNA to check it against. CDR1 is SGHNT, CDR2 YENEEA, per germline. The CDR3 covers 16 residues. DNA for this receptor is not on file. The CDR3 is CASSSSTGGGLETQYF.

The chain is built from TRBV19 and TRBJ2-1; checking the TCRdb D call of TRBD2 is not possible without DNA. Germline V gene sequence: CDR1 LNHDA, CDR2 SQIVND (reference sequence). CDR3 length equals 18 residues. The record lacks a DNA sequence. CDR3 sequence reads: CASSPGTSGSGPYNEQFF.

V gene TRBV7-6 combines with J gene TRBJ2-1; TCRdb's D call, TRBD2, is unchecked because there is no DNA. CDR3 length equals 14 residues. No DNA sequence was recorded. The V gene's germline CDR1 is SGHVS and CDR2 FNYEAQ. This CDR3 reads CASSISGTYNEQFF. The complete variable domain, with remaining parts taken from reference TRBV7-6 and TRBJ2-1, reads GAGVSQSPRYKVTKRGQDVALRCDPISGHVSLYWYRQALGQGPEFLTYFNYEAQQDKSGLPNDRFSAERPEGSISTLTIQRTEQRDSAMYRCASSISGTYNEQFFGPGTRLTVL.

The chain carries TRBV11-2 and TRBJ2-7; as DNA is missing, the TRBD2 call by TCRdb cannot be tested. The CDR3 covers 15 residues. Nucleotide data are not available. The germline CDR1 and CDR2 sequences are SGHAT and FQNNGV. CDR3: CASSWVGTVLNEQYF.